This T cell receptor beta chain was sequenced in a study of blood T cell repertoires in COVID-19. Study at large: Samples taken during acute and convalescent COVID-19 were collected in the United States, Italy and Spain.

The assay was immunoSEQ multiplex PCR, and TCRdb's table has in-frame clones only and misses some. The sample consists of around 93,000 clones, over 75% of them appearing once. Germline-derived CDR1 and CDR2 are MNHNS and SASEGT. The germline V and J ends were trimmed by 2 bases and 3 bases, with 10 bases remaining between them. CDR3 length equals 15 residues. This clone came up a few times. This clonotype was sampled from an elderly man with acute or convalescent COVID-19. Sequenced sample: peripheral blood. This rearrangement joins TRBV6-1 to TRBJ2-2; possibly TRBD2 for D (5 bases). CDR3 residues: CASSERRGYTGELFF. The CDR3 region has the DNA TGTGCCAGCAGTGAAAGAAGAGGGTACACCGGGGAGCTGTTTTTT.